A selection of T cell receptor beta chains follows, all from one sample in a study of blood T cell repertoires in COVID-19. The method was immunoSEQ multiplex PCR; TCRdb's version includes in-frame clones alone and lacks a portion of them. The sample consists of over 85,000 clones, around 87% of them appearing once. The sample consisted of peripheral blood. These receptor sequences come from a woman aged 45-60 years with COVID-19, enrolled during active disease. The CDR3 runs from the conserved cysteine through the conserved F or W. D genes are given only for firm matches. Clone size is not always given. Where it is, it says once, few, many or a class for expanded clones.

clone_size	v_call	j_call	d_call	cdr3_length	cdr3_aa	cdr3_nt
-	TRBV6-5	TRBJ1-2	TRBD1	15	CASSYSEDRAEGYTF	TGTGCCAGCAGTTACTCGGAGGACAGGGCGGAAGGCTACACCTTC
-	TRBV6-5	TRBJ2-5	TRBD1	15	CASSLRDRFGETQYF	TGTGCCAGCAGTTTACGGGACAGGTTTGGAGAGACCCAGTACTTC
-	TRBV7-2	TRBJ1-5	-	15	CASSPIGQSNQPQHF	TGTGCCAGCAGCCCCATAGGACAGAGTAATCAGCCCCAGCATTTT
-	TRBV4-1	TRBJ2-1	-	13	CASSQDPFNEQFF	TGCGCCAGCAGCCAAGATCCCTTCAATGAGCAGTTCTTC
-	TRBV19	TRBJ1-5	-	13	CASSMGAWTDQHF	TGTGCCAGTAGTATGGGGGCCTGGACTGACCAGCATTTT
-	TRBV5-4	TRBJ2-7	-	14	CASSLELAPYEQYF	TGTGCCAGCAGCTTGGAACTAGCCCCCTACGAGCAGTACTTC
-	TRBV9	TRBJ2-5	TRBD1	14	CASSSTAGGETQYF	TGTGCCAGCAGCTCTACTGCAGGGGGCGAGACCCAGTACTTC
-	TRBV6-5	TRBJ2-7	-	13	CASSYASSYEQYF	TGTGCCAGCAGTTATGCCAGCTCCTACGAGCAGTACTTC
few	TRBV7-9	TRBJ2-5	TRBD2	14	CASRMSGGGETQYF	TGTGCCAGTAGGATGAGCGGGGGCGGTGAGACCCAGTACTTC
-	TRBV2	TRBJ2-1	TRBD2	15	CASSLWTSPGNEQFF	TGTGCCAGCAGTTTATGGACTAGCCCCGGGAATGAGCAGTTCTTC
-	TRBV10-3	TRBJ2-3	-	14	CAISELSGQDTQYF	TGTGCCATCAGTGAGTTGTCAGGTCAAGATACGCAGTATTTT
-	TRBV30	TRBJ2-7	-	12	CAWSVMRDEQYF	TGTGCCTGGAGTGTCATGAGGGACGAGCAGTACTTC
-	TRBV5-1	TRBJ2-1	-	14	CASSLDAGYNEQFF	TGCGCCAGCAGCTTGGACGCAGGCTACAATGAGCAGTTCTTC
-	TRBV18	TRBJ2-7	TRBD1	14	CASSQTGTGHEQYF	TGTGCCAGCTCACAAACAGGGACAGGGCACGAGCAGTACTTC
-	TRBV6-1	TRBJ1-3	-	14	CASSEQGTGNTIYF	TGTGCCAGCAGTGAACAGGGGACTGGAAACACCATATATTTT
-	TRBV5-4	TRBJ2-5	-	14	CASSFWQSQETQYF	TGTGCCAGCAGCTTCTGGCAATCCCAAGAGACCCAGTACTTC
-	TRBV5-1	TRBJ1-1	TRBD1	14	CASSLGDRVTEAFF	TGCGCCAGCAGCTTGGGGGACAGGGTGACTGAAGCTTTCTTT
-	TRBV18	TRBJ1-1	TRBD1	13	CASSPGTDTEAFF	TGTGCCAGCTCACCAGGGACAGACACTGAAGCTTTCTTT
-	TRBV5-1	TRBJ1-2	TRBD1	15	CASSVRDRGDYGYTF	TGCGCCAGCAGCGTAAGGGACAGGGGGGATTATGGCTACACCTTC
-	TRBV6-1	TRBJ1-1	TRBD1	16	CASSERDRARNTEAFF	TGTGCCAGCAGTGAAAGGGACAGGGCGAGGAACACTGAAGCTTTCTTT
-	TRBV4-1	TRBJ2-6	TRBD1	17	CASSQLQGAAGANVLTF	TGCGCCAGCAGCCAGTTGCAGGGGGCGGCGGGGGCCAACGTCCTGACTTTC